A single sample is the source of the 15 T cell receptor beta chains below, sequenced in a study of blood T cell repertoires in COVID-19. Produced via immunoSEQ multiplex PCR; TCRdb's table is partial and in-frame only. The sample has just over 95,000 clones; around 80% are singletons. The material sequenced was peripheral blood. The receptors derive from a man older than 75 with acute or convalescent COVID-19.

The rearrangement uses TRBV5-1 and TRBJ1-2; TRBD1 matches at 7 bases. CDR1 is SGHRS, CDR2 YFSETQ, per germline. The CDR3 is made up of 13 amino acids. Trimming at V came to 3 bases and at J to 2 bases, leaving 1 base not matched to a gene. The CDR3 sequence: CASSSGQNYGYTF. CDR3 bases: TGCGCCAGCAGCTCGGGACAGAACTATGGCTACACCTTC.

The V call is TRBV28, the J call TRBJ2-3; 8 bases fit TRBD2. Germline lookup yields CDR1 MDHEN and CDR2 SYDVKM. V shed 1 base, J shed 3 bases, and the junction held 3 bases outside the gene matches. The CDR3 is made up of 15 amino acids. The CDR3 protein is CASSLYGRGTDTQYF. As DNA, the CDR3 is TGTGCCAGCAGTTTATACGGGAGGGGAACAGATACGCAGTATTTT.

In DNA form, the CDR3 reads TGTGCCAGCAGCGGAGCGGGAAGCACAGATACGCAGTATTTT. This encodes CASSGAGSTDTQYF. The chain carries TRBV9 and TRBJ2-3; 7 bases fit TRBD2. V shed 3 bases and J 0 bases; nucleotides not matched to a gene: 1. In germline, CDR1 is SGDLS, CDR2 YYNGEE. CDR3 size: 14 residues. The complete variable domain, with remaining parts taken from reference TRBV9 and TRBJ2-3, reads DSGVTQTPKHLITATGQRVTLRCSPRSGDLSVYWYQQSLDQGLQFLIQYYNGEERAKGNILERFSAQQFPDLHSELNLSSLELGDSALYFCASSGAGSTDTQYFGPGTRLTVL.

This rearrangement joins TRBV5-1 to TRBJ2-7, with D possibly being TRBD1 (6 bases). V lost 0 bases to trimming and J lost 2 bases, with 15 bases between them. The CDR3 consists of 16 residues. Germline loops: CDR1 SGHRS, CDR2 YFSETQ. In DNA form, the CDR3 reads TGCGCCAGCAGCTTGGACGGGACAAGGTCGGCCTACGAGCAGTACTTC. Translating gives CASSLDGTRSAYEQYF.

The V call is TRBV7-2, the J call TRBJ1-1; D unclear. The CDR3 covers 15 residues. The germline V gene encodes CDR1 SGHTA and CDR2 FQGNSA. The ends were cut back, 5 bases at V and 1 base at J, with 14 bases in the middle. CDR3 region: CASSPERRANTEAFF. DNA for the CDR3: TGTGCCAGCAGCCCCGAAAGGAGGGCGAACACTGAAGCTTTCTTT.

The chain combines TRBV30 with TRBJ2-1; no definite D call. The CDR3 extends over 14 amino acids. In germline, CDR1 is GTSNPN, CDR2 SVGIG (reference sequence). The germline V and J ends were trimmed by 0 bases and 3 bases, with 9 bases remaining between them. The CDR3 bases are TGTGCCTGGAGTGTATCCCCGGTCTACAATGAGCAGTTCTTC. Translation: CAWSVSPVYNEQFF.

The chain links TRBV5-1 to TRBJ2-2; the match to TRBD1 covers 11 bases. The CDR3 is 16 amino acids. CDR1 and CDR2 from the germline V gene are SGHRS and YFSETQ. With V trimmed by 4 bases and J by 3 bases, 5 bases remained unmatched. The CDR3 DNA follows: TGCGCCAGCAGCCCCCGGGACAGGGGGTACACCGGGGAGCTGTTTTTT. Protein product: CASSPRDRGYTGELFF.

The V call is TRBV6-2 or TRBV6-3, the J call TRBJ2-1; 7 positions agree with TRBD2. CDR1 is MNHEY, CDR2 SVGEGT, per germline. J gave up 8 bases and V 5 bases, and 3 bases lay outside the gene matches. This CDR3 is built from 12 residues. CDR3 DNA sequence: TGTGCCAGCAGTAGCGGGACGTATGAGCAGTTCTTC. It yields the protein CASSSGTYEQFF.

V and J are TRBV4-3 and TRBJ2-1; 7 bases align to TRBD2. The CDR3 has 14 residues. The germline V gene encodes CDR1 LGHNA and CDR2 YSLEER. The J segment lost 9 bases and the V segment lost 4 bases, leaving 9 bases of the junction unmatched. The CDR3 nucleotides read TGCGCCAGCAGCCCAGGACTAGTTACGAGTGAGCAGTTCTTC. It codes for CASSPGLVTSEQFF.

There are a few counts of this clone. The chain is built from TRBV6-2 or TRBV6-3 and TRBJ2-2, with 7 bases that match TRBD2. This CDR3 is built from 18 residues. The germline CDR1 and CDR2 sequences are MNHEY and SVGEGT. V was pared by 2 bases and J by 1 base, with 10 bases of the junction left unmatched. The CDR3 spells CASSYPIGGILNTGELFF. The CDR3 bases are TGTGCCAGCAGTTACCCAATCGGGGGGATCCTGAACACCGGGGAGCTGTTTTTT.

The chain is built from TRBV21-1 and TRBJ2-5; the table's D call of TRBD1 was not tested on the DNA. TRBV21-1 is a pseudogene. This CDR3 contains 15 residues. The DNA of the CDR3 is TGTGCCAGCAGCAAAGATTGGGCCAAACTAGAGACCCAGTACTTC. Translation gives CASSKDWAKLETQYF.

This chain joins TRBV28 and TRBJ1-5, with 10 positions matching TRBD1. The V segment lost 6 bases and the J segment 2 bases; nucleotides outside the gene matches: 4. Germline values: CDR1 MDHEN, CDR2 SYDVKM. The CDR3 is 15 residues long. CDR3 DNA: TGTGCCAGCAGCCGAGGGACAGGGGGCAATCAGCCCCAGCATTTT. Its translation: CASSRGTGGNQPQHF.

The chain is built from TRBV28 and TRBJ2-1; 8 nucleotides match TRBD2. There are 15 residues in the CDR3. CDR1 and CDR2 (germline): MDHEN, SYDVKM. Unmatched junction bases numbered 12, after V lost 6 bases and J lost 8 bases. The CDR3 protein is CASRFSGALGYEQFF. The CDR3 nucleotides read TGTGCCAGCAGATTTAGCGGGGCCCTGGGGTATGAGCAGTTCTTC.

This chain links TRBV5-4 with TRBJ2-7, with TRBD2 matching over 7 bases. This CDR3 has 14 amino acids. Germline assignment: CDR1 SGHNT and CDR2 YYREEE (reference sequence). V shed 5 bases, J shed 5 bases, and the junction held 10 bases outside the gene matches. Here the CDR3 reads CASRPRLAAHEQYF. In DNA, the CDR3 is TGTGCCAGCAGGCCCAGGCTAGCGGCCCACGAGCAGTACTTC.

The count of this clone is one. The chain carries TRBV5-1 and TRBJ2-1, with 9 bases fitting TRBD2. The V segment lost 0 bases and the J segment 6 bases; nucleotides outside the gene matches: 4. The CDR3 runs 15 residues. Germline assignment: CDR1 SGHRS and CDR2 YFSETQ. CDR3 amino acids: CASSLGSGSVNEQFF. The CDR3 DNA is TGCGCCAGCAGCTTGGGTAGCGGGAGTGTCAATGAGCAGTTCTTC.